This entry concerns a single T cell receptor (beta chain). Antigen specificity is unknown. This sample was taken from a study of T-cell memory formation after mild COVID-19. Study outcomes and limitations: Contracting CD4+ clones were located mainly in CM and EM, and CD8+ clones in EMRA. Memory sampled before infection contained some responding clones, suggesting cross-reactive memory joined.

The V and J ends lost 1 base and 7 bases respectively, with 10 bases between them. The CDR3 runs 14 residues. The authors produced TCR alpha and TCR beta cDNA libraries with sample barcodes and UMIs by 5'RACE using constant-segment primers. TCRdb processed the 5' RACE reads anew with MiXCR; each CDR3 protein has one entry. In the table there are 85,000 to 130,000 distinct CDR3 sequences, around an eighth of which are singletons. The sequencing sample was made of PBMCs or a T cell subset sorted from them (not recorded which). V and J are TRBV12-3 or TRBV12-4 and TRBJ2-2; the D gene is possibly TRBD2 (5 bases). The clonotype originates from an adult woman who had mild COVID-19 (a few samples of this study predate the infection). Cell type and time point are not known. CDR3 in DNA: TGTGCCAGCAGTTTAGTACTAGTGAGCGGGGAGCTGTTTTTT. It translates to CASSLVLVSGELFF.